The present T cell receptor beta chain was sequenced within a study of blood T cell repertoires in COVID-19 (dated by TCRdb to the early 2020s). Background for the entire study: Collaborator samples came from the United States, Italy and Spain and covered acute and convalescent phases of COVID-19. A freely available public database, intended as a resource for researchers studying the immune response to SARS-CoV-2, is where the repertoires were released. The dataset comprised deeply sampled blood TCRbeta repertoires from subjects exposed to, actively infected with, or recovered from COVID-19. A de-identified subject ID, COVID-19 status, age in years and sex were almost always included in the sample metadata. The samples were drawn from the first 160 participants of the ongoing ImmuneRACE study and from 1,200 or so subjects provided by 6 global collaborators. Where available, HLA class I and class II types were taken from metadata supplied by the sample provider and were not determined by assay-based typing. The material from the prospective study consisted of cDNA or gDNA derived from T cells, B-cell-depleted T cells, or PBMCs. What the work shows at the level of the full study, not this receptor alone: How much clinical and demographic metadata was included differed by source and by participant, and the metadata was provided uncurated.

The immunoSEQ Assay, a bias-controlled multiplex PCR, was used to amplify TCRbeta CDR3 regions from genomic DNA. For the original study's pipeline: Within the assay, amplification of reference gene primers was used to estimate how many nucleated cells each sample contained. Sequence reads were collapsed and filtered to measure the absolute abundance of every unique TCRbeta CDR3 rearrangement. For each sample, productive Simpson clonality was calculated as the square root of Simpson's diversity index across productive rearrangements. The table was pulled from immuneACCESS by TCRdb, which kept in-frame rearrangements only. Such tables lose some clones; where checked, under half of the loss comes from unresolved V genes, and the rest has no known cause. Clone size and the V and J calls come from that table; the DNA yielded D and trimming. The sample records tens of thousands of clones, approximately 89% of which are singletons. In total, the top ten clones hold roughly 13% of the sample.

Collaborating institutions collected whole blood in K2EDTA tubes following their own protocols. Collaborator samples were shipped for TCRbeta analysis as frozen whole blood, isolated PBMCs, or DNA extracted from either sample type. In regard to this clone: The specificity of this receptor is unknown. No much larger clone exists at a distance of one base, and base qualities are not known.

The source is a human donor with active COVID-19. The donor label of this sample is uncertain. Sequenced material: peripheral blood.

The CDR3 protein: CASSEGQGGNEQYF. The nucleotides are TGTGCCAGCAGTGAAGGACAGGGCGGCAACGAGCAGTACTTC. The chain is assembled from TRBV25-1 and TRBJ2-7; the central 8 bases match TRBD1. Taken from the germline V gene, the CDR1 and CDR2 loops are MGHDK and SYGVNS. CDR3 length: 14 amino acids, cysteine to phenylalanine. Only CDR3 DNA remains: 42 bases, in frame from the first base. The germline V end is reduced by 2 bases and the J end by 5 bases; junction bases left unmatched: 5.